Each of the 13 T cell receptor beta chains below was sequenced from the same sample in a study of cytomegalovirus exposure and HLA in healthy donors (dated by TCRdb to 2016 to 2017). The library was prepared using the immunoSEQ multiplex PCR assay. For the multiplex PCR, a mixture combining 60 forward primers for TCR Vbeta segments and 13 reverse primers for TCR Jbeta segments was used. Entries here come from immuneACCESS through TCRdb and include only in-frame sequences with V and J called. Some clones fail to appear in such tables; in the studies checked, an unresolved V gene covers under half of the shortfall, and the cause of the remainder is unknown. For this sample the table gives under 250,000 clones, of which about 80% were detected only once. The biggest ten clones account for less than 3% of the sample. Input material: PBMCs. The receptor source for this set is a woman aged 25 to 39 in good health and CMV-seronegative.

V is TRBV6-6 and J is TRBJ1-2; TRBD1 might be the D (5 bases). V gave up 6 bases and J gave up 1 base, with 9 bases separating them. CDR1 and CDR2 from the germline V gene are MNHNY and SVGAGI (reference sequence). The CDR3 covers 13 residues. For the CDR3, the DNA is TGTGCCAGCAGCCTCAGGGTTAACTATGGCTACACCTTC. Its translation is CASSLRVNYGYTF.

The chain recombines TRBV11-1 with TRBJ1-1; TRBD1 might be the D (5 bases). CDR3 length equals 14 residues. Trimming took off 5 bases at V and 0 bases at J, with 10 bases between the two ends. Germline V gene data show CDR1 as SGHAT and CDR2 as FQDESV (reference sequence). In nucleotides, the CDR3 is TGTGCCAGCAGCCAAGACAGACTGAACACTGAAGCTTTCTTT. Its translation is CASSQDRLNTEAFF.

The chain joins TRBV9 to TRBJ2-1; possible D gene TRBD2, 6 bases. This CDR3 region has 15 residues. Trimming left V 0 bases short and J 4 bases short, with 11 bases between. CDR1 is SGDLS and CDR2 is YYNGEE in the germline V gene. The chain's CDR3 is CASSVVGGGYNEQFF. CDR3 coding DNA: TGTGCCAGCAGCGTAGTCGGGGGAGGATACAATGAGCAGTTCTTC.

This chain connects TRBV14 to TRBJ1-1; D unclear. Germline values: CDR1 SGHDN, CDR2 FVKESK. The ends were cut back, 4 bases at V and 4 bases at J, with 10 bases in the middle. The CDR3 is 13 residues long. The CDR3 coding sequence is TGTGCCAGCAGCCGCCACATGGCCACTGAAGCTTTCTTT. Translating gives CASSRHMATEAFF.

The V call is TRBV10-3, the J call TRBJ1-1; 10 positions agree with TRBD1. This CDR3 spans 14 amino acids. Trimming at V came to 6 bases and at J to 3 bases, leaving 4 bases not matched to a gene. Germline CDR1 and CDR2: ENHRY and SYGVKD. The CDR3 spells CAISRQGAHTEAFF. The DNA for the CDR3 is TGTGCCATCAGCCGACAGGGGGCACACACTGAAGCTTTCTTT.

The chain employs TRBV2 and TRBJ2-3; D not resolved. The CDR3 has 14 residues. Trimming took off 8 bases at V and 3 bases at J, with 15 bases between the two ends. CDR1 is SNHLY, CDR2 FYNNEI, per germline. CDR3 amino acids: CASGARPETDTQYF. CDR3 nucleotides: TGTGCCAGCGGAGCGAGACCTGAAACAGATACGCAGTATTTT. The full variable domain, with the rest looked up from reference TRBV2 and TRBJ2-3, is EPEVTQTPSHQVTQMGQEVILRCVPISNHLYFYWYRQILGQKVEFLVSFYNNEISEKSEIFDDQFSVERPDGSNFTLKIRSTKLEDSAMYFCASGARPETDTQYFGPGTRLTVL.

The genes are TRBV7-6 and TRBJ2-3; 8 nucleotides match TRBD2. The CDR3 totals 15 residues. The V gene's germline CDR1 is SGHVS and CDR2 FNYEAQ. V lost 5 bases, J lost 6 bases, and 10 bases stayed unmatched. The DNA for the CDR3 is TGTGCCAGCAGCCTCCGGACTAGCAGTCAGGATACGCAGTATTTT. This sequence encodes CASSLRTSSQDTQYF.

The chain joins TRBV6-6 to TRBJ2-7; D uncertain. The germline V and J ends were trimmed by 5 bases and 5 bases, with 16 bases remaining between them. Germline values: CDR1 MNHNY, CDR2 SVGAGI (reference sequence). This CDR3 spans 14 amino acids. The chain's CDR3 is CASSGRLVLNEQYF. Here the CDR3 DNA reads TGTGCCAGCAGTGGCCGTTTGGTTCTCAACGAGCAGTACTTC.

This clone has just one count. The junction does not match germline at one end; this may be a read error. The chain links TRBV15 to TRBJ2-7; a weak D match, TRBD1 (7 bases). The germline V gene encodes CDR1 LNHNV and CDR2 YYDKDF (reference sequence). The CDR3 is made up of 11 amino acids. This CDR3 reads CATSRDGQGGF. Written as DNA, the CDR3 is TGTGCCACCAGCAGAGATGGTCAGGGGGGCTTC.

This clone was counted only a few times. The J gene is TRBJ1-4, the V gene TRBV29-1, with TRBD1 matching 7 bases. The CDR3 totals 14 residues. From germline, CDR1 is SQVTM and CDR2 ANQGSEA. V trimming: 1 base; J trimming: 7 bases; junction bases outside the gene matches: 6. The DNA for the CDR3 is TGCAGCGTTGAAGGTCGAGGGGGCGGTGAAAAACTGTTTTTT. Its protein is CSVEGRGGGEKLFF.

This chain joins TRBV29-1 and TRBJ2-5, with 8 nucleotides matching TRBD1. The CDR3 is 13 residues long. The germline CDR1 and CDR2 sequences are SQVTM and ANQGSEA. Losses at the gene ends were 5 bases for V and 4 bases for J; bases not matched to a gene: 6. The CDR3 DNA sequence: TGCAGCGTTAGGACAGGGTCCCTAGAGACCCAGTACTTC. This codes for CSVRTGSLETQYF.

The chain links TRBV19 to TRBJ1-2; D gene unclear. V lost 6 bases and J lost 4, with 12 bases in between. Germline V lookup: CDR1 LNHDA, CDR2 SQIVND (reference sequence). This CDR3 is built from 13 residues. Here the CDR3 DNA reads TGTGCCAGTAGACTAGGACGGACCTATGGCTACACCTTC. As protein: CASRLGRTYGYTF.

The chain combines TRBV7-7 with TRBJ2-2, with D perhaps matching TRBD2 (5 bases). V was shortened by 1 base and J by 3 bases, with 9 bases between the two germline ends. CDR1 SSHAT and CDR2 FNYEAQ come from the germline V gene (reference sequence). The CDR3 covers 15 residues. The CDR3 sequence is CASSLGGYHTGELFF. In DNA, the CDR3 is TGTGCCAGCAGCTTAGGAGGGTATCACACCGGGGAGCTGTTTTTT.